Presented here are 27 T cell receptor beta chains from one specimen sequenced in a study of T cell repertoires in cytomegalovirus infection. The antigens of these receptors remain unknown. TCRdb ran MiXCR on the reads and lists one entry per CDR3 protein. The sample lists about 830,000 distinct CDR3 sequences, approximately 29% seen once, with roughly 12% in the top ten. Sequenced here: cultured CD8+ T cells from PBMCs, sampled from culture after CMV antigen stimulation. The receptors shown here come from a human donor in good health (CMV status not recorded). Some clones in this sample may be carry-over from other donors' samples.

Turning to this clonotype: One end of the junction is discordant with germline, which a read error may explain. V usage is TRBV12-5 and J usage is TRBJ1-6, with D unresolved. From germline, CDR1 is LGHNT and CDR2 FRNRAP. The CDR3 extends over 16 amino acids. CDR3 residues: CASVRGQSSYNSPPHF. The CDR3 DNA reads as TGTGCTAGTGTTCGAGGTCAGAGCTCCTATAATTCACCCCCCCACTTT.

This clonotype was seen ten or more times. The gene calls are TRBV7-6 and TRBJ1-2, with 10 bases fitting TRBD1. J lost 10 bases, V lost 5 bases, and 16 bases had no gene match. Germline assignment: CDR1 SGHVS and CDR2 FNYEAQ. This CDR3 contains 16 residues. CDR3 coding DNA: TGTGCCAGCAGCCCCCGGGGGGTTTCGGGACAGGGGAACTACACCTTC. Amino acids: CASSPRGVSGQGNYTF.

This clonotype has a handful of counts. The genes are TRBV6-2 or TRBV6-3 and TRBJ2-7; 12 nucleotides line up with TRBD1. The CDR3 is 16 residues long. With 5 bases clipped from V and 5 bases from J, the junction kept 10 bases outside the gene matches. The germline V gene has CDR1 MNHEY and CDR2 SVGEGT. The CDR3 region is CASSTPGQGARNEQYV. Written as DNA, the CDR3 is TGTGCCAGCAGTACTCCGGGACAGGGGGCTCGGAACGAGCAGTACGTC.

This clonotype came up a few times. The genes are TRBV7-6 and TRBJ1-1; D gene ambiguous. Germline V CDR1 and CDR2: SGHVS, FNYEAQ. The ends were cut back, 0 bases at V and 3 bases at J, with 8 bases in the middle. The CDR3 extends over 14 amino acids. As DNA, the CDR3 is TGTGCCAGCAGCTTAGCGGTTTACGACACTGAAGCTTTCTTT. Protein: CASSLAVYDTEAFF.

This clonotype has only one observation. CDR3 region: CASSSGLAGGDEQFF. The CDR3 DNA is TGTGCCAGCAGCTCGGGACTAGCGGGGGGGGATGAGCAGTTCTTC. The gene calls are TRBV28 and TRBJ2-1, with 16 bases matching TRBD2. Germline trimming cut 6 bases from V and 8 bases from J; bases unmatched to any gene: 4. The CDR3 contains 15 residues. CDR1 is MDHEN and CDR2 is SYDVKM in the germline V gene.

This clonotype was counted between two and nine times. The chain has TRBV9 and TRBJ2-3; the match to TRBD1 covers 7 bases. The germline gives CDR1 SGDLS, CDR2 YYNGEE. After removal of 8 bases from V and 6 bases from J, the junction contained 12 bases not matched to a gene. The CDR3 loop spans 14 amino acids. DNA for the CDR3: TGTGCCAGTTCCGCCCCCGACAGGGCGGATACGCAGTATTTT. Translated: CASSAPDRADTQYF.

As to this clonotype: This may arise from a read error, as a much more abundant clone is one base away. The V call is TRBV25-1, the J call TRBJ2-7; D possibly matches TRBD1 or TRBD2 (5 bases each). The CDR3 is made up of 15 amino acids. CDR1 and CDR2 (germline): MGHDK, SYGVNS. Trimming removed 7 bases from V and 4 bases from J, with 20 bases in between. CDR3 nucleotides: TGTGCCAGCACCACAAACCCAGGGACGCCATACGAGCAGTACGTC. The encoded protein is CASTTNPGTPYEQYV.

There are many counts of this clonotype. The chain carries TRBV7-2 and TRBJ1-5; D unresolved. Germline V gene sequence: CDR1 SGHTA, CDR2 FQGNSA. The CDR3 loop spans 14 amino acids. The V gene lost 0 bases and the J gene lost 3 bases, with 6 bases spanning the gap. The CDR3 region has the DNA TGTGCCAGCAGCTTAGCTGACATCAATCAGCCCCAGCATTTT. This encodes CASSLADINQPQHF.

The rearrangement links TRBV15 to TRBJ2-2; D gene unclear. The CDR3 is 17 amino acids. V was shortened by 0 bases and J by 7 bases, with 18 bases between the two germline ends. The germline gives CDR1 LNHNV, CDR2 YYDKDF (reference sequence). The CDR3 bases are TGTGCCACCAGCAGAGAATTTAGTAGTTTTTTAAACGGGGAGCTGTTTTTT. Translated, it gives CATSREFSSFLNGELFF.

This clonotype was recorded at least ten times. The V and J genes are TRBV7-8 and TRBJ1-2; D is unresolved. Germline assignment: CDR1 SGHVS and CDR2 FQNEAQ. Trimming cost V 1 base and J 4 bases, with 7 bases left between them. The length of the CDR3 is 13 residues. In DNA, the CDR3 is TGTGCCAGCAGCTTAGGACACACCTATGGCTACACCTTC. Translation: CASSLGHTYGYTF.

V and J are TRBV20-1 and TRBJ2-1, with D possibly matching TRBD1 (5 bases). The CDR3 spans 11 residues. The V end was cut by 5 bases, the J end by 9 bases, with 11 bases between. Germline-derived CDR1 and CDR2 are DFQATT and SNEGSKA (reference sequence). CDR3 in DNA: TGCAGTGCTCTTCTTAGGGGTGAGCAGTTCTTC. Amino acid sequence: CSALLRGEQFF.

The V call is TRBV27, the J call TRBJ2-5; tentatively, D is TRBD1 (6 bases). In germline, CDR1 is MNHEY, CDR2 SMNVEV (reference sequence). There are 14 residues in the CDR3. Trimming removed 2 bases from V and 6 bases from J, with 13 bases in between. In DNA form, the CDR3 reads TGTGCCAGCAGTTTAACCGGACAGCCCCAGACCCAGTACTTC. This sequence encodes CASSLTGQPQTQYF.

This clonotype was observed a handful of times. The chain has TRBV7-6 and TRBJ2-3, with D possibly TRBD2 on 5 matching bases. The CDR3 totals 12 residues. Germline lookup yields CDR1 SGHVS and CDR2 FNYEAQ. V lost 8 bases to trimming and J lost 6 bases, with 12 bases between them. The CDR3 DNA reads as TGTGCCAGCGGGCGGGCAGCCGATACGCAGTATTTT. Protein product: CASGRAADTQYF.

V gene TRBV28 combines with J gene TRBJ1-5; tentative D call: TRBD1 (6 bases). Trimming left V 1 base short and J 6 bases short, with 13 bases between. Looked up from germline, CDR1 is MDHEN and CDR2 is SYDVKM. This CDR3 spans 15 amino acids. CDR3 DNA: TGTGCCAGCAGTTTATCCGGGGGCCTCGGTCAGCCCCAGCATTTT. Encoded protein: CASSLSGGLGQPQHF.

The chain joins TRBV12-3 or TRBV12-4 to TRBJ1-3; 7 nucleotides match TRBD1. The CDR3 contains 13 residues. Trimming removed 6 bases from V and 2 bases from J; junction bases left unmatched: 1. CDR3 bases: TGTGCCAGCAGCACAGGGGCTGGAAACACCATATATTTT. Its protein product is CASSTGAGNTIYF.

Only a few counts were recorded for this clonotype. The chain carries TRBV7-3 and TRBJ2-2; 8 bases line up with TRBD2. This CDR3 spans 16 amino acids. J was trimmed by 0 bases and V by 2 bases; bases with no gene match: 2. The germline gives CDR1 SGHTA, CDR2 FQGTGA. The CDR3 DNA reads as TGTGCCAGCAGCTTATACGGGGGGGCGAACACCGGGGAGCTGTTTTTT. Its protein is CASSLYGGANTGELFF.

The CDR3 loop reads CASSIGSEGNQPQHF. The CDR3 bases are TGTGCCAGTAGTATAGGTAGCGAGGGCAATCAGCCCCAGCATTTT. V gene TRBV19 combines with J gene TRBJ1-5; D is unresolved. The CDR3 covers 15 residues. The germline gives CDR1 LNHDA, CDR2 SQIVND (reference sequence). V was pared by 1 base and J by 2 bases, with 9 bases between.

V usage is TRBV7-9 and J usage is TRBJ1-2; D gene unclear. The V gene lost 5 bases and the J gene lost 5 bases, with 18 bases spanning the gap. This CDR3 has 15 residues. Germline V gene sequence: CDR1 SEHNR, CDR2 FQNEAQ (reference sequence). CDR3 sequence reads: CASSSMPGIEYGYTF. As DNA, the CDR3 is TGTGCCAGCAGCAGTATGCCTGGTATTGAGTATGGCTACACCTTC.

V and J are TRBV10-3 and TRBJ2-3, with 8 bases matching TRBD2. Trimming cost V 3 bases and J 0 bases; bases outside gene matches: 2. Germline values: CDR1 ENHRY, CDR2 SYGVKD. The CDR3 runs to 15 residues. The CDR3 region has the DNA TGTGCCATCAGTGATGGCGGGGGGAGCACAGATACGCAGTATTTT. This sequence encodes CAISDGGGSTDTQYF.

This chain uses TRBV12-5 with TRBJ1-2; TRBD1 matches at 9 bases. The CDR3 consists of 15 residues. Germline CDR1 and CDR2: LGHNT and FRNRAP. Trimming took 5 bases from V and 3 from J; bases not matched to a gene: 7. CDR3 amino acids: CASGQPGQGYYGYTF. The CDR3, as DNA: TGTGCTAGTGGTCAACCGGGACAGGGATACTATGGCTACACCTTC.

On this clonotype: A clone one base away is much larger, so this may be a read error. This chain joins TRBV6-1 and TRBJ1-3; D may be TRBD1 (6 bases). Germline V gene sequence: CDR1 MNHNS, CDR2 SASEGT. The CDR3 loop spans 15 amino acids. Trimming shortened V by 5 bases and J by 2 bases, and 13 bases separated the two germline ends. The CDR3: CASSTRQDTGNTIYF. For the CDR3, the DNA is TGTGCCAGCAGTACAAGACAGGACACTGGAAACACCATATATTTT.

This clonotype was picked up a small number of times. The chain recombines TRBV5-1 with TRBJ1-1; weak D call: TRBD1 (5 bases). With 4 bases removed from V and 5 bases from J, the gap between germline ends came to 21 bases. The CDR3 is 16 residues long. Germline V gene data show CDR1 as SGHRS and CDR2 as YFSETQ. Written as DNA, the CDR3 is TGCGCCAGCAGCGACCCAGGTGGGGGTGGTAGGACTGAAGCTTTCTTT. Translation gives CASSDPGGGGRTEAFF.

The chain combines TRBV5-4 with TRBJ1-6, with 7 positions matching TRBD1. Trimming at V came to 4 bases and at J to 7 bases, leaving 2 bases not matched to a gene. The CDR3 consists of 13 residues. Germline assignment: CDR1 SGHNT and CDR2 YYREEE (reference sequence). The chain's CDR3 is CASSDRVNSPLHF. CDR3 coding DNA: TGTGCCAGCAGCGACAGGGTAAATTCACCCCTCCACTTT.

The J gene is TRBJ2-1, the V gene TRBV27, with 9 bases aligning to TRBD1. The CDR3 is made up of 15 amino acids. Germline V gene lookup returns CDR1 MNHEY and CDR2 SMNVEV (reference sequence). The V and J ends lost 6 bases and 9 bases, in that order; junction bases with no gene match: 12. This chain's CDR3 is CASRMPGQGLSEQFF. For the CDR3, the DNA is TGTGCCAGCAGGATGCCGGGACAGGGCCTCAGTGAGCAGTTCTTC.

Points on this clonotype: This may come from a read error, since a much larger clone is one base off. The V call is TRBV7-6, the J call TRBJ2-3, with D perhaps matching TRBD1 or TRBD2 (5 bases each). This CDR3 region has 16 residues. Germline assignment: CDR1 SGHVS and CDR2 FNYEAQ. The CDR3 region has the DNA TGTACCAGCAGCTTATTGATGGGGGAAAGCACAGATACGCAGTATTTT. Its protein product is CTSSLLMGESTDTQYF.

The rearrangement uses TRBV27 and TRBJ2-1; D unresolved. Germline V lookup: CDR1 MNHEY, CDR2 SMNVEV (reference sequence). The CDR3 spans 12 residues. V was clipped by 2 bases and J by 8 bases, with 7 bases between them. The CDR3 is CASSLGADEQFF. Written as DNA, the CDR3 is TGTGCCAGCAGTTTAGGCGCCGATGAGCAGTTCTTC.

The J gene is TRBJ1-1, the V gene TRBV6-2 or TRBV6-3; TRBD1 matches at 7 bases. The ends lost 8 bases at V and 0 bases at J; junction bases unmatched: 6. The CDR3 totals 14 residues. CDR1 is MNHEY, CDR2 SVGEGT, per germline. In nucleotides, the CDR3 is TGTGCCAGCGCGATGACAGGGATGAACACTGAAGCTTTCTTT. The encoded protein is CASAMTGMNTEAFF.